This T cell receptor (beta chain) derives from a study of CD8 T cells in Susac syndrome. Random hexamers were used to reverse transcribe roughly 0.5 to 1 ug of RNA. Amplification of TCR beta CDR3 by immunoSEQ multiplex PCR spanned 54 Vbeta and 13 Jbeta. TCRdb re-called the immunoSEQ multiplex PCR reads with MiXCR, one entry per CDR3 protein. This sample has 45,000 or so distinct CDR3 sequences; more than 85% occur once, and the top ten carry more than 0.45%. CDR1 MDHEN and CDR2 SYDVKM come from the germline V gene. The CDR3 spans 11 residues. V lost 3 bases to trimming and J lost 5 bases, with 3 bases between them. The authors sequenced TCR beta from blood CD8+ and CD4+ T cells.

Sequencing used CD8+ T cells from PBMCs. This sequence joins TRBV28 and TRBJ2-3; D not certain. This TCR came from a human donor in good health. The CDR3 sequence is CASSFRDTQYF. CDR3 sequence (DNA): TGTGCCAGCAGTTTTAGAGATACGCAGTATTTT.